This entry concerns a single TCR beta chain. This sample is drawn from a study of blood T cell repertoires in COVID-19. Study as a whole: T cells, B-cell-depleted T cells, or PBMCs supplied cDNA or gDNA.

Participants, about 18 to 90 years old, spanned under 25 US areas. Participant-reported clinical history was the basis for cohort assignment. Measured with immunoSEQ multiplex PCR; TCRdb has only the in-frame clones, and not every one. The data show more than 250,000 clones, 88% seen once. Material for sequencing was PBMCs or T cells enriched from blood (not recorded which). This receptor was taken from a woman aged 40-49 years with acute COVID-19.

As DNA, the CDR3 is TGCGCCAGCAGCTCCAGGGCCCCTGGGGCCAACGTCCTGACTTTC. The encoded protein is CASSSRAPGANVLTF. The chain couples TRBV4-3 to TRBJ2-6; tentative D call: TRBD1 (5 bases). CDR3 size: 15 residues. Germline loops: CDR1 LGHNA, CDR2 YSLEER. V dropped 5 bases and J dropped 2 bases, with 10 bases sitting between them.